The source of this T cell receptor beta chain is a study of OX40 agonist ivuxolimab in advanced cancers. Study-level background: Aged roughly 23 to 90 with a mean of about 63 years, they were around 83% male. Study-wide results and caveats: In general, CD8+ T cells held more expanded clones than CD4+ did, on average.

Patients who had autoimmune disease history or got systemic immunosuppression were left out. Peripheral blood came from all dose cohorts at three timepoints. The V end was cut by 2 bases, the J end by 4 bases, with 11 bases between. The CDR3 is 14 amino acids. Germline loops: CDR1 LNHDA, CDR2 SQIVND (reference sequence). This clone is a singleton in its sample. Its target is unknown. The protocol was immunoSEQ multiplex PCR, while the TCRdb copy is restricted to in-frame clones and leaves out a portion. The sample holds about 72,000 clones, nearly 90% seen once. This specimen consisted of CD4+ or CD8+ T cells sorted from blood, obtained in a trial of the OX40 agonist ivuxolimab. This sequence joins TRBV19 and TRBJ1-2; TRBD1 might be the D (6 bases). This sequence originates from an adult with an advanced solid tumor such as melanoma, head and neck, liver or kidney cancer. The CDR3 coding sequence is TGTGCCAGTAGTATAAAACAGGGAAGCTATGGCTACACCTTC. It yields the protein CASSIKQGSYGYTF.